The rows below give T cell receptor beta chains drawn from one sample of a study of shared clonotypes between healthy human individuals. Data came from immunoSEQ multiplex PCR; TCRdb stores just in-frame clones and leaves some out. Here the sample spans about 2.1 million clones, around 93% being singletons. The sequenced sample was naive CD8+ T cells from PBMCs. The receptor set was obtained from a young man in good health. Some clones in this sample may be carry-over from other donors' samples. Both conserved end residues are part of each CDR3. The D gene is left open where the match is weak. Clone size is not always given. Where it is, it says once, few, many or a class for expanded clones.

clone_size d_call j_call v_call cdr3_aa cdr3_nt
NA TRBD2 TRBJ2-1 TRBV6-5 CASSRFGGSRDEQFF TGTGCCAGCAGCAGATTTGGCGGGAGTCGAGATGAGCAGTTCTTC
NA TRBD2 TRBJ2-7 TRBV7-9 CASSQTNAGGLGYEQYF TGTGCCAGCAGCCAGACTAACGCCGGGGGGTTAGGCTACGAGCAGTACTTC
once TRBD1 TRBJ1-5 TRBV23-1 CASSQIVEGQGAEWLNQPQHF TGCGCCAGCAGTCAAATCGTTGAGGGACAGGGGGCGGAATGGCTCAATCAGCCCCAGCATTTT
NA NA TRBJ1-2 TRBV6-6 CASSYVVGAPSYTF TGTGCCAGCAGTTACGTAGTAGGGGCACCTAGCTACACCTTC
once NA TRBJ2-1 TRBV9 CASSVRDAKDEQFF TGTGCCAGCAGCGTCCGGGACGCTAAAGATGAGCAGTTCTTC
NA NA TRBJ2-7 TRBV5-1 CASRYRLTYEQYF TGCGCCAGCAGGTATCGACTTACATACGAGCAGTACTTC
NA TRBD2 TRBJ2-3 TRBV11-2 CASRAGGRAYTQYF TGTGCCAGCAGAGCGGGAGGGCGAGCCTATACGCAGTATTTT
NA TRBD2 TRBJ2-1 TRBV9 CASSDSGTSVPSSYNEQFF TGTGCCAGCAGCGACTCCGGGACTAGCGTTCCGAGCTCCTACAATGAGCAGTTCTTC
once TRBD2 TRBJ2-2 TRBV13 CASSLVPSGNTGELFF TGTGCCAGCAGCTTAGTTCCTAGCGGGAACACCGGGGAGCTGTTTTTT
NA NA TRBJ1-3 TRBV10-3 CAIRNGPRKGNASGNTIYF TGTGCCATCAGAAACGGCCCCAGGAAGGGAAACGCCTCTGGAAACACCATATATTTT
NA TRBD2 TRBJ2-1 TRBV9 CASSTGTSYNEQFF TGTGCCAGCAGCACTGGGACTAGTTACAATGAGCAGTTCTTC
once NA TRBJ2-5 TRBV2 CASSESHPLTMGETQYF TGTGCCAGCAGTGAATCTCATCCCCTTACCATGGGAGAGACCCAGTACTTC
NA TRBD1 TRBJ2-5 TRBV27 CASIPQGGETQYF TGTGCCAGCATTCCACAGGGGGGAGAGACCCAGTACTTC
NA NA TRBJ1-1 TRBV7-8 CASSLALGLAEAFF TGTGCCAGCAGCTTAGCGCTGGGGTTGGCTGAAGCTTTCTTT
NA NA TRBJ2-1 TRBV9 CASSPQSSYNEQFF TGTGCCAGCAGCCCCCAGAGCTCCTACAATGAGCAGTTCTTC
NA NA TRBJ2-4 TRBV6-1 CASSEEETGGNIQYF TGTGCCAGCAGTGAAGAAGAGACAGGAGGAAACATTCAGTACTTC
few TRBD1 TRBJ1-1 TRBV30 CAWKDRGNTEAFF TGTGCCTGGAAGGACAGGGGTAACACTGAAGCTTTCTTT
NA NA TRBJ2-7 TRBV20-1 CSILQSYEQYF TGCAGTATACTTCAGAGCTACGAGCAGTACTTC
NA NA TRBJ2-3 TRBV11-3 CASSRASASTDTQYF TGTGCCAGTTCGAGGGCTAGTGCTAGCACAGATACGCAGTATTTT
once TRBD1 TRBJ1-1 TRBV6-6 CASSYEPGQYTEAFF TGTGCCAGCAGTTATGAACCGGGACAGTACACTGAAGCTTTCTTT
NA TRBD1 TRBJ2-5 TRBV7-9 CASSLATGNQETQYF TGTGCCAGCAGCTTAGCGACAGGGAATCAAGAGACCCAGTACTTC
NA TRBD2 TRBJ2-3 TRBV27 CASSFLLAGGTDTQYF TGTGCCAGCAGTTTCCTTCTAGCGGGAGGCACAGATACGCAGTATTTT
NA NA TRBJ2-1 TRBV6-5 CASSYSVSAVGGEQFF TGTGCCAGCAGTTACTCTGTCTCTGCCGTAGGGGGTGAGCAGTTCTTC
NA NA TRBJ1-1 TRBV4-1 CASSHEGGTLNTEAFF TGCGCCAGCAGCCACGAAGGAGGGACCCTGAACACTGAAGCTTTCTTT
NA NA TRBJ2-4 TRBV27 CASTGGDIQYF TGTGCCAGCACAGGGGGGGACATTCAGTACTTC
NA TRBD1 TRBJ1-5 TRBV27 CASSSSRGYSNQPQHF TGTGCCAGCAGTTCTTCCAGGGGGTATAGCAATCAGCCCCAGCATTTT
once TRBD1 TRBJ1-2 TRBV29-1 CSVDTDRLLGYTF TGCAGCGTTGACACGGACAGGTTACTTGGCTACACCTTC
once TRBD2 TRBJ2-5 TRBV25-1 CASSERGGEETQYF TGTGCCAGCAGTGAACGTGGGGGGGAAGAGACCCAGTACTTC
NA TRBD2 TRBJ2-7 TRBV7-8 CASSLMAGGLHEQYF TGTGCCAGCAGCTTAATGGCGGGAGGCCTCCACGAGCAGTACTTC
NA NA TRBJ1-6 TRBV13 CASSLGLYSPLHF TGTGCCAGCAGCTTAGGGTTGTATTCACCCCTCCACTTT
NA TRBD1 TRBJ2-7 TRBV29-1 CSVAGPGGPYEQYF TGCAGCGTTGCCGGGCCAGGGGGTCCCTACGAGCAGTACTTC
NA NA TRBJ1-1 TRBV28 CASRTTKNTEAFF TGTGCCAGCAGGACGACAAAGAACACTGAAGCTTTCTTT
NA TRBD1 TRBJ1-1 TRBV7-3 CASSPSGGYGRTEAFF TGTGCCAGCAGCCCATCAGGGGGCTATGGAAGGACTGAAGCTTTCTTT
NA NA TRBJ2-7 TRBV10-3 CAIGGGQSTYEQYF TGTGCCATCGGGGGCGGTCAAAGTACCTACGAGCAGTACTTC
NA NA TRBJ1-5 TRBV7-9 CASSSDRHQPQHF TGTGCCAGCAGCTCCGACAGGCACCAGCCCCAGCATTTT
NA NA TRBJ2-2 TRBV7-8 CASSLRDPGELFF TGTGCCAGCAGCTTAAGGGATCCCGGGGAGCTGTTTTTT
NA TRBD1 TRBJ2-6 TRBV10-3 CAISEYWTGGGGANVLTF TGTGCCATCAGTGAATACTGGACAGGGGGCGGTGGGGCCAACGTCCTGACTTTC
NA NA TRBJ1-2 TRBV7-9 CASSLVGGIIFDYGYTF TGTGCCAGCAGCTTAGTCGGAGGGATCATTTTTGACTATGGCTACACCTTC
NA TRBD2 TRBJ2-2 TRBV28 CASSSEREEHTGELFF TGTGCCAGCAGTTCAGAGCGGGAGGAACACACCGGGGAGCTGTTTTTT
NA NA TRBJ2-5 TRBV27 CASSLLGPQETQYF TGTGCCAGCAGTTTACTTGGCCCCCAAGAGACCCAGTACTTC
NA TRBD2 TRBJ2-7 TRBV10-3 CAISQAGTSYEQYF TGTGCCATCAGCCAAGCAGGGACTAGCTACGAGCAGTACTTC
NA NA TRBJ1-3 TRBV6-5 CASSPRGPSGNTIYF TGTGCCAGCAGTCCGAGGGGACCCTCTGGAAACACCATATATTTT
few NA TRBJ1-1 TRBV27 CASSLFPGDMNTEAFF TGTGCCAGCAGTTTATTTCCAGGGGACATGAACACTGAAGCTTTCTTT
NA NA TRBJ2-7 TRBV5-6 CASSLVVRPWESYEQYF TGTGCCAGCAGCTTGGTGGTTCGACCCTGGGAGTCCTACGAGCAGTACTTC
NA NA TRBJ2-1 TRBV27 CASSFSPLNEQFF TGTGCCAGCAGTTTCTCTCCCCTAAATGAGCAGTTCTTC
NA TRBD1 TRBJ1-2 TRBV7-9 CASSSGTASWDGYTF TGTGCCAGCAGCTCCGGGACAGCCAGCTGGGATGGCTACACCTTC
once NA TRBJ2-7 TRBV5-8 CASSLGSRAYEQYF TGTGCCAGCAGCTTGGGTAGCAGAGCCTACGAGCAGTACTTC
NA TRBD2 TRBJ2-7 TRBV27 CASSPRGGAHSEQYF TGTGCCAGCAGTCCCCGGGGGGGGGCGCATTCCGAGCAGTACTTC
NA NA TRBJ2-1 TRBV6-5 CASSNRDPTEEQFF TGTGCCAGCAGTAACCGGGACCCCACAGAAGAGCAGTTCTTC
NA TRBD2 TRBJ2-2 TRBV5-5 CASSASGRGYTGELFF TGTGCCAGCAGTGCGAGCGGGAGAGGGTACACCGGGGAGCTGTTTTTT
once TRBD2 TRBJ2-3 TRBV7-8 CASSPRLADTDTQYF TGTGCCAGCAGCCCACGACTAGCAGACACAGATACGCAGTATTTT
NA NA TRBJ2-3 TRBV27 CASSFFGISTDTQYF TGTGCCAGCAGTTTTTTCGGTATTAGCACAGATACGCAGTATTTT
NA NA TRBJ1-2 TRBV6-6 CASSRRDNYGYTF TGTGCCAGCAGCCGCCGGGACAACTATGGCTACACCTTC
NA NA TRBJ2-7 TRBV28 CASSPAAYEQYF TGTGCCAGCAGCCCAGCGGCCTACGAGCAGTACTTC
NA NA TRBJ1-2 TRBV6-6 CASIQSPRVAYGYTF TGTGCCAGCATTCAGAGCCCTAGGGTTGCCTATGGCTACACCTTC
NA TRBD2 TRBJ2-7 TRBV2 CASSEQASGVGEQYF TGTGCCAGCAGTGAACAGGCTAGCGGGGTGGGCGAGCAGTACTTC
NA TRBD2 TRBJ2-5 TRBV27 CASSRRALAGGPIGETQYF TGTGCCAGCAGTCGAAGGGCCCTAGCGGGAGGGCCGATAGGGGAGACCCAGTACTTC